These 25 T cell receptor beta chains were sequenced from one sample in a study of blood T cell repertoires in COVID-19. Sequenced by immunoSEQ multiplex PCR; TCRdb stores in-frame clones only, minus some. The sample consists of 70,000 to 80,000 clones, roughly 90% of them appearing once. Sequencing used peripheral blood. These TCRs come from a woman aged 60-70 years with active COVID-19.

This chain connects TRBV7-2 to TRBJ2-7; 9 bases are a match to TRBD1. J gave up 2 bases and V 5 bases, and 7 bases lay outside the gene matches. This CDR3 comprises 15 residues. Germline loops: CDR1 SGHTA, CDR2 FQGNSA. CDR3 DNA sequence: TGTGCCAGCAGCAGAACCGGGACAGGGACCTACGAGCAGTACTTC. Translation: CASSRTGTGTYEQYF.

As DNA, the CDR3 is TGTGCCAGCAGTTACTCGAGACAGGGGGTCTGGGAGACCCAGTACTTC. This codes for CASSYSRQGVWETQYF. The chain uses TRBV6-5 and TRBJ2-5; TRBD1 aligns across 9 bases. Germline values: CDR1 MNHEY, CDR2 SVGAGI. This CDR3 has 16 residues. V trimming: 0 bases; J trimming: 5 bases; junction bases outside the gene matches: 7.

Written as DNA, the CDR3 is TGCGCCAGCAGCTTCAATAGCGGACAAAGCTACAATGAGCAGTTCTTC. Translated, it gives CASSFNSGQSYNEQFF. The V gene is TRBV5-1, the J gene TRBJ2-1; a weak D match, TRBD2 (6 bases). Trimming shortened V by 2 bases and J by 3 bases, and 15 bases separated the two germline ends. This CDR3 is built from 16 residues. CDR1 and CDR2 from the germline V gene are SGHRS and YFSETQ.

The rearrangement links TRBV7-7 to TRBJ2-7; 8 bases line up with TRBD2. Germline V CDR1 and CDR2: SSHAT, FNYEAQ (reference sequence). The CDR3 contains 10 residues. CDR3 loop: CVEREYEQYF. DNA of the CDR3: TGTGTTGAGCGGGAGTACGAGCAGTACTTC.

The CDR3 spells CASSLSGLTGDTQYF. The CDR3 region has the DNA TGTGCCAGCAGTTTATCTGGTCTGACGGGGGATACGCAGTATTTT. The chain recombines TRBV27 with TRBJ2-3; weak D call: TRBD2 (5 bases). In germline, CDR1 is MNHEY, CDR2 SMNVEV (reference sequence). V gave up 0 bases and J gave up 6 bases, with 13 bases separating them. The CDR3 runs 15 residues.

The J gene is TRBJ2-3, the V gene TRBV5-6, with TRBD2 identical over 8 bases. Germline-derived CDR1 and CDR2 are SGHDT and YYEEEE. V was clipped by 0 bases and J by 2 bases; unmatched bases: 8. The CDR3 runs to 17 residues. The CDR3 DNA sequence: TGTGCCAGCAGCTTGGAGGTAGCGGGGTCCTACACAGATACGCAGTATTTT. Amino acids: CASSLEVAGSYTDTQYF.

As DNA, the CDR3 is TGTGCCAGCGCACTTAGCGGGAGTTACACAGATACGCAGTATTTT. This encodes CASALSGSYTDTQYF. The V and J genes are TRBV27 and TRBJ2-3, with 9 bases fitting TRBD2. The junction had 8 bases not matched to a gene; V was cut back by 8 bases and J by 2 bases. Germline loops: CDR1 MNHEY, CDR2 SMNVEV (reference sequence). There are 15 residues in the CDR3.

V and J are TRBV19 and TRBJ2-5; TRBD2 aligns across 13 bases. The germline V gene encodes CDR1 LNHDA and CDR2 SQIVND (reference sequence). The CDR3 runs to 17 residues. The junction had 4 bases not matched to a gene; V was cut back by 1 base and J by 2 bases. This CDR3 reads CASSIGTSGSSQETQYF. The CDR3 DNA follows: TGTGCCAGTAGTATAGGGACTAGCGGGAGTTCACAAGAGACCCAGTACTTC.

The chain has TRBV18 and TRBJ2-1, with D perhaps TRBD2 (6 bases). The V end lost 5 bases, the J end lost 8 bases, and 10 bases lay between the germline ends. This CDR3 spans 12 amino acids. In germline, CDR1 is KGHSH, CDR2 LQKENI. CDR3 DNA sequence: TGTGCCAGCTCAGCGACTAGTTATGAGCAGTTCTTC. Its protein product is CASSATSYEQFF.

The chain joins TRBV10-2 to TRBJ2-7; tentatively, D is TRBD1 (7 bases). V lost 8 bases and J lost 2, with 13 bases in between. Germline CDR1 reads WSHSY; CDR2 reads SAAADI. This CDR3 comprises 13 residues. CDR3: CASSRGTAYEQYF. The CDR3 bases are TGCGCCAGCTCTCGCGGGACAGCCTACGAGCAGTACTTC.

V and J are TRBV5-1 and TRBJ2-3, with TRBD2 identical over 10 bases. CDR3 size: 16 residues. V lost 2 bases to trimming and J lost 1 base; unmatched junction nucleotides: 4. Per germline, CDR1 SGHRS and CDR2 YFSETQ. The CDR3 protein is CASSFPSGSGTDTQYF. DNA for the CDR3: TGCGCCAGCAGCTTTCCTAGCGGGAGTGGCACAGATACGCAGTATTTT.

V and J are TRBV23-1 and TRBJ1-5; D remains ambiguous. TRBV23-1 carries the ORF label, with uncertain function. V was trimmed by 7 bases and J by 6 bases, leaving 13 bases between them. The CDR3 is 13 residues long. The CDR3 loop is CASTPGRVQPQHF. The CDR3 bases are TGCGCCAGCACCCCTGGGAGGGTTCAGCCCCAGCATTTT.

The chain links TRBV6-5 to TRBJ1-4; D uncertain. CDR3 length: 14 residues. Germline V gene lookup returns CDR1 MNHEY and CDR2 SVGAGI. Trimming took 10 bases from V and 0 from J, leaving 12 bases between them. As DNA, the CDR3 is TGTGCCATCCGAGGAGGGACAACTAATGAAAAACTGTTTTTT. Encoded protein: CAIRGGTTNEKLFF.

The gene calls are TRBV27 and TRBJ2-7, with D possibly TRBD1 on 6 matching bases. From germline, CDR1 is MNHEY and CDR2 SMNVEV (reference sequence). V was shortened by 6 bases and J by 2 bases, with 14 bases between the two germline ends. This CDR3 has 14 residues. The CDR3 bases are TGTGCCAGCAGACTACTCGACAGGACCTACGAGCAGTACTTC. Translating gives CASRLLDRTYEQYF.

In the case of this clone: Other DNA sequences within the sample encode an identical CDR3. This chain connects TRBV5-1 to TRBJ1-4, with D perhaps TRBD1 (5 bases). Germline V gene sequence: CDR1 SGHRS, CDR2 YFSETQ. V was trimmed by 0 bases and J by 5 bases, leaving 5 bases between them. The CDR3 contains 13 residues. CDR3 in amino acids: CASSLGQNEKLFF. The CDR3 coding sequence is TGCGCCAGCAGCTTGGGACAGAATGAAAAACTGTTTTTT.

The J gene is TRBJ2-7, the V gene TRBV21-1; the DNA was not used to check the table's D call, TRBD1. TRBV21-1 is noted as a pseudogene. The CDR3 is 14 amino acids. The CDR3 DNA follows: TGTGCCAGCACCGACGGTGACAGCTCCTACGAGCAGTACTTC. The encoded protein is CASTDGDSSYEQYF.

The chain couples TRBV27 to TRBJ2-7; 10 positions agree with TRBD2. The CDR3 runs to 13 residues. Losses at the gene ends were 6 bases for V and 6 bases for J; bases not matched to a gene: 5. The germline CDR1 and CDR2 sequences are MNHEY and SMNVEV (reference sequence). CDR3 sequence: CASRESGRGEQYF. Here the CDR3 DNA reads TGTGCCAGCAGAGAAAGCGGGAGGGGCGAGCAGTACTTC.

This chain joins TRBV28 and TRBJ2-2, with a possible D match to TRBD2 (5 bases). Looked up from germline, CDR1 is MDHEN and CDR2 is SYDVKM. V was cut by 4 bases and J by 13 bases, with 16 bases left in between. This CDR3 is built from 13 residues. The chain's CDR3 is CASSSLPLGRLFF. In DNA, the CDR3 is TGTGCCAGCAGTTCCCTCCCCCTGGGGAGGCTGTTTTTT. The variable domain in full, with the rest retrieved from reference TRBV28 and TRBJ2-2, is DVKVTQSSRYLVKRTGEKVFLECVQDMDHENMFWYRQDPGLGLRLIYFSYDVKMKEKGDIPEGYSVSREKKERFSLILESASTNQTSMYLCASSSLPLGRLFFGEGSRLTVL.

The V and J genes are TRBV30 and TRBJ1-5; tentative D call: TRBD1 (6 bases). Germline CDR1 is GTSNPN and CDR2 is SVGIG (reference sequence). The CDR3 covers 14 residues. V was trimmed by 2 bases and J by 5 bases, leaving 13 bases between them. CDR3 DNA sequence: TGTGCCTGGAGTCCCCCACAGGGAGATCAGCCCCAGCATTTT. Its translation: CAWSPPQGDQPQHF.

The chain carries TRBV6-1 and TRBJ2-1; the D gene is possibly TRBD2 (6 bases). Germline V lookup: CDR1 MNHNS, CDR2 SASEGT. Trimming took off 1 base at V and 0 bases at J, with 19 bases between the two ends. This CDR3 comprises 19 residues. As DNA, the CDR3 is TGTGCCAGCAGTGAAGGGGTACTGGGGGGAAAAAGCTCCTACAATGAGCAGTTCTTC. It is translated as CASSEGVLGGKSSYNEQFF.

The J gene is TRBJ2-1, the V gene TRBV15; D unresolved. V was clipped by 1 base and J by 6 bases, with 7 bases between them. Germline V gene sequence: CDR1 LNHNV, CDR2 YYDKDF (reference sequence). The CDR3 extends over 13 amino acids. The CDR3 here is CATSRVRPNEQFF. CDR3 DNA: TGTGCCACCAGCAGAGTCCGTCCCAATGAGCAGTTCTTC.

The chain links TRBV5-1 to TRBJ2-5, with a tentative D call TRBD2 (6 bases). CDR1 is SGHRS and CDR2 is YFSETQ in the germline V gene. The CDR3 has 18 residues. With 0 bases removed from V and 1 base from J, the gap between germline ends came to 19 bases. DNA of the CDR3: TGCGCCAGCAGCTTGGGGCTTCGCCAGCGGGCTACCCAAGAGACCCAGTACTTC. This translates into CASSLGLRQRATQETQYF. Using reference TRBV5-1 and TRBJ2-5 for the parts outside the CDR3, the full variable domain is KAGVTQTPRYLIKTRGQQVTLSCSPISGHRSVSWYQQTPGQGLQFLFEYFSETQRNKGNFPGRFSGRQFSNSRSEMNVSTLELGDSALYLCASSLGLRQRATQETQYFGPGTRLLVL.

The V call is TRBV6-7, the J call TRBJ2-7; the D gene is possibly TRBD2 (6 bases). TRBV6-7 is an open reading frame whose function is uncertain. V shed 5 bases and J shed 6 bases, with 8 bases lying between them. The CDR3 is 11 amino acids. The CDR3 DNA sequence: TGTGCCAGCAGTCTGACTAGCGAGCAGTACTTC. Translating it yields CASSLTSEQYF.

The rearrangement uses TRBV5-1 and TRBJ2-1; 16 nucleotides match TRBD2. The CDR3 loop spans 14 amino acids. With 5 bases clipped from V and 15 bases from J, the junction kept 8 bases outside the gene matches. CDR1 SGHRS and CDR2 YFSETQ come from the germline V gene. For the CDR3, the DNA is TGCGCCAGCAGAGAAGCGGGACTAGCGGGAGGGTCGTTCTTC. Translating it yields CASREAGLAGGSFF.

CDR3 region: CASSRGPGLAGTDTQYF. As DNA, the CDR3 is TGTGCCAGTAGCCGCGGTCCGGGACTAGCGGGCACAGATACGCAGTATTTT. This sequence joins TRBV19 and TRBJ2-3, with 11 bases lining up with TRBD2. The trim removed 6 bases at V and 1 base at J, leaving 9 bases unmatched. Germline V gene sequence: CDR1 LNHDA, CDR2 SQIVND (reference sequence). CDR3 length: 17 amino acids.